The rows below give T cell receptor beta chains drawn from one sample of a study of blood T cell repertoires in COVID-19. The method was immunoSEQ multiplex PCR; TCRdb's version includes in-frame clones alone and lacks a portion of them. The sample yields approximately 280,000 clones, around 90% seen once. The sample was peripheral blood. The origin of the receptors is a man aged 45-65 years with acute or convalescent COVID-19. The CDR3 runs from the conserved cysteine through the conserved F or W. The D gene is left open where the match is weak. For some rows the clone size is stated as once, few or many, or as a class when expanded; others skip it.

J: TRBJ2-7
size: .
V: TRBV19
D: .
DNA: TGTGCCAGTAGTATAAACCGACAGGGAGGCTCCTACGAGCAGTACTTC
CDR3: CASSINRQGGSYEQYF

J: TRBJ2-1
size: .
V: TRBV15
D: TRBD2
DNA: TGTGCCACCAGCAGAGGTTACCCTAGCGGGGGGAACAATGAGCAGTTCTTC
CDR3: CATSRGYPSGGNNEQFF

J: TRBJ2-2
size: .
V: TRBV9
D: .
DNA: TGTGCCAGCAGCGTAGGGGGCATCGGTACCGGGGAGCTGTTTTTT
CDR3: CASSVGGIGTGELFF

J: TRBJ1-2
size: .
V: TRBV14
D: .
DNA: TGTGCCAGCAGCCAACTTCTGGGGGGAAATGGCTACACCTTC
CDR3: CASSQLLGGNGYTF

J: TRBJ2-7
size: .
V: TRBV27
D: TRBD1
DNA: TGTGCCAGCAGTTCCGAGACAGGGGTATGGGAGCAGTACTTC
CDR3: CASSSETGVWEQYF

J: TRBJ2-2
size: .
V: TRBV9
D: .
DNA: TGTGCCAGCAGCCGACTAGAGGTCGGGGAGCTGTTTTTT
CDR3: CASSRLEVGELFF

J: TRBJ2-7
size: .
V: TRBV2
D: .
DNA: TGTGCCAGCAGTGACCACCGGGGCAGGGGAGCCAACGAGCAGTACTTC
CDR3: CASSDHRGRGANEQYF

J: TRBJ1-6
size: once
V: TRBV5-1
D: TRBD1
DNA: TGCGCCAGCAGCCTGACCGGGACAGAGTCATCACCCCTCCACTTT
CDR3: CASSLTGTESSPLHF

J: TRBJ2-5
size: once
V: TRBV7-3
D: TRBD1
DNA: TGTGCCAGCAGCTTAAGTGAATTGGGGCAGGGGGAAGGGGAGACCCAGTACTTC
CDR3: CASSLSELGQGEGETQYF

J: TRBJ2-7
size: .
V: TRBV5-6
D: .
DNA: TGTGCCAGCAGCGTTCGGGCGGGCATCACCTTTTACGAGCAGTACTTC
CDR3: CASSVRAGITFYEQYF

J: TRBJ2-5
size: .
V: TRBV18
D: .
DNA: TGTGCCAGCTCACCACTGGCGGGATCGCAAGAGACCCAGTACTTC
CDR3: CASSPLAGSQETQYF

J: TRBJ1-6
size: .
V: TRBV5-4
D: .
DNA: TGTGCCAGCAGCCAAACAAGCTCCTATAATTCACCCCTCCACTTT
CDR3: CASSQTSSYNSPLHF

J: TRBJ1-3
size: .
V: TRBV4-1
D: .
DNA: TGCGCCAGCAGCCAAGAGCGCGGGGCGATCGGAAACACCATATATTTT
CDR3: CASSQERGAIGNTIYF

J: TRBJ2-5
size: .
V: TRBV5-1
D: .
DNA: TGCGCCAGCAGGCCGGGATCACAAGAGACCCAGTACTTC
CDR3: CASRPGSQETQYF

J: TRBJ2-1
size: .
V: TRBV11-2
D: .
DNA: TGTGCCAGCAGCCGTACAGGTGAGCAGTTCTTC
CDR3: CASSRTGEQFF

J: TRBJ2-3
size: .
V: TRBV27
D: .
DNA: TGTGCCAGCAGTTTTGGGCAGGGCCCAGATACGCAGTATTTT
CDR3: CASSFGQGPDTQYF

J: TRBJ1-2
size: .
V: TRBV5-6
D: TRBD1
DNA: TGTGCCAGCAGCTTGGGGACAGGGGACTATGGCTACACCTTC
CDR3: CASSLGTGDYGYTF

J: TRBJ1-2
size: .
V: TRBV19
D: .
DNA: TGTGCCAGTAGTATAGGTCAGACATTTGGCTACACCTTC
CDR3: CASSIGQTFGYTF

J: TRBJ1-4
size: .
V: TRBV18
D: TRBD1
DNA: TGTGCCAGCTCAGCGGGACAGGGGGATGAAAAACTGTTTTTT
CDR3: CASSAGQGDEKLFF

J: TRBJ2-3
size: once
V: TRBV5-4
D: TRBD1
DNA: TGTGCCAGCAGCTTAAGGACAGGGGCCACCCCAGATACGCAGTATTTT
CDR3: CASSLRTGATPDTQYF

J: TRBJ1-1
size: .
V: TRBV11-2
D: .
DNA: TGTGCCAGCAGGCCTAGTTTTATTAACACTGAAGCTTTCTTT
CDR3: CASRPSFINTEAFF

J: TRBJ2-7
size: few
V: TRBV4-1
D: .
DNA: TGCGCCAGCAGCCAAGAATGGCACACCGCCGACGAGCAGTACTTC
CDR3: CASSQEWHTADEQYF

J: TRBJ1-2
size: .
V: TRBV16
D: TRBD1
DNA: TGTGCCAGCAGCCAATCCTGGACAGGGGAATATGGCTACACCTTC
CDR3: CASSQSWTGEYGYTF

J: TRBJ1-5
size: .
V: TRBV4-1
D: TRBD1
DNA: TGCGCCAGCAGCAGGGACAGGGGAGAAGGTCAGCCCCAGCATTTT
CDR3: CASSRDRGEGQPQHF

J: TRBJ2-1
size: .
V: TRBV4-1
D: TRBD2
DNA: TGCGCCAGCAGCCAAGAGGGACTAGCTCTTTACAATGAGCAGTTCTTC
CDR3: CASSQEGLALYNEQFF

J: TRBJ1-5
size: .
V: TRBV7-6
D: .
DNA: TGTGCCAGCAGCGCGGGCGGAGCGCGGGAAAGTGGTCAGCCCCAGCATTTT
CDR3: CASSAGGARESGQPQHF

J: TRBJ2-7
size: .
V: TRBV30
D: TRBD1
DNA: TGTGCCTGGGCCGGGACAGGGGGCTTTAACGAGCAGTACTTC
CDR3: CAWAGTGGFNEQYF

J: TRBJ1-1
size: few
V: TRBV6-5
D: .
DNA: TGTGCCAGCAGTAGGACAGCGTCGTGGACTGAAGCTTTCTTT
CDR3: CASSRTASWTEAFF

J: TRBJ2-7
size: .
V: TRBV10-1
D: .
DNA: TGCGCCAGCAGTGAAGACTCTCGGGTCTACGAGCAGTACTTC
CDR3: CASSEDSRVYEQYF

J: TRBJ1-5
size: .
V: TRBV6-5
D: TRBD1
DNA: TGTGCCAGCAGTTACACCACAGGGGGCGGTCAGCCCCAGCATTTT
CDR3: CASSYTTGGGQPQHF

J: TRBJ2-2
size: .
V: TRBV6-5
D: .
DNA: TGTGCCAGTATCCGACCTGGAGGGACCGGGGAGCTGTTTTTT
CDR3: CASIRPGGTGELFF

J: TRBJ2-1
size: .
V: TRBV9
D: TRBD2
DNA: TGTGCCAGCAGCGAACGGGGACTACCTTACAATGAGCAGTTCTTC
CDR3: CASSERGLPYNEQFF

J: TRBJ1-5
size: .
V: TRBV6-5
D: TRBD1
DNA: TGTGCCAGCAATACGGGACAGGGGTTTGCTCAGCCCCAGCATTTT
CDR3: CASNTGQGFAQPQHF

J: TRBJ1-2
size: .
V: TRBV7-8
D: .
DNA: TGTGCCAGCAGCCGACAGGTTAACTATGGCTACACCTTC
CDR3: CASSRQVNYGYTF

J: TRBJ2-7
size: .
V: TRBV11-3
D: .
DNA: TGTGCCAGCAGCCGAGAACCCCCCATCGGGGCCCCCGGGGGATCCTACGAGCAGTACTTC
CDR3: CASSREPPIGAPGGSYEQYF

J: TRBJ1-4
size: few
V: TRBV18
D: .
DNA: TGTGCCAGCTCACCACCGTCACAGGTCCTCCTGTTTTTT
CDR3: CASSPPSQVLLFF

J: TRBJ2-7
size: .
V: TRBV19
D: .
DNA: TGTGCCAGTAGTATACGGCGGGCCAGCGAGCAGTACTTC
CDR3: CASSIRRASEQYF

J: TRBJ2-5
size: .
V: TRBV30
D: TRBD2
DNA: TGTGCCTGGCAGGCGGGGGGCTGGGAGACCCAGTACTTC
CDR3: CAWQAGGWETQYF

J: TRBJ2-1
size: .
V: TRBV15
D: .
DNA: TGTGCCACCAGCAGAGATCCGGGGTCCTACAATGAGCAGTTCTTC
CDR3: CATSRDPGSYNEQFF

J: TRBJ1-1
size: .
V: TRBV12-3/TRBV12-4
D: .
DNA: TGTGCCAGCAGTTTCTACGTGGAGGCTTTCTTT
CDR3: CASSFYVEAFF

J: TRBJ2-3
size: few
V: TRBV10-3
D: TRBD1
DNA: TGTGCCATCAGTGACCCCGACAGGGGCAGCACAGATACGCAGTATTTT
CDR3: CAISDPDRGSTDTQYF

J: TRBJ2-5
size: .
V: TRBV10-1
D: .
DNA: TGCGCCAGCAGCGCCGGACAGAGGAAAGAGACCCAGTACTTC
CDR3: CASSAGQRKETQYF

J: TRBJ2-7
size: .
V: TRBV7-9
D: TRBD1
DNA: TGTGCCAGCACCCCCCAGGGGGTAGACCTCGAGCAGTACTTC
CDR3: CASTPQGVDLEQYF

J: TRBJ2-3
size: .
V: TRBV10-1
D: TRBD2
DNA: TGCGCCAGCAGTGAGCGGGGGGGCCAGACAGATACGCAGTATTTT
CDR3: CASSERGGQTDTQYF

J: TRBJ2-1
size: .
V: TRBV10-3
D: .
DNA: TGTGCCATCAGTGAGTCGACAGCCCGATACAATGAGCAGTTCTTC
CDR3: CAISESTARYNEQFF

J: TRBJ2-2
size: .
V: TRBV19
D: .
DNA: TGTGCCAGTAGAGCACTCAGGGATACCGGGGAGCTGTTTTTT
CDR3: CASRALRDTGELFF

J: TRBJ2-5
size: once
V: TRBV5-1
D: TRBD1
DNA: TGCGCCAGCAGCTTGGTACAGGGGCAAGAGACCCAGTACTTC
CDR3: CASSLVQGQETQYF